This T cell receptor (beta chain) was observed in a study of early T cells in non-severe SARS-CoV-2 infection. Study-wide points: The study's VDJdb matching favored anti-spike CD8 responses and missed private and CD4 specificities.

CDR3 length equals 14 residues. The germline CDR1 and CDR2 sequences are MDHEN and SYDVKM. Trimming left V 4 bases short and J 1 base short, with 10 bases between. Individual cDNA molecules each received unique molecular identifiers attached to them. Each CDR3 protein gets one entry after TCRdb re-called the 5' RACE reads with MiXCR. The table lists some 27,000 distinct CDR3 sequences, approximately 4.8% of them singletons. This clonotype was counted ten times or more. The antigen is not known. This sequence originates from an adult who was a healthcare worker with PCR-confirmed SARS-CoV-2 infection or an uninfected control (not recorded which). The V and J genes are TRBV28 and TRBJ2-5; D possibly matches TRBD1 or TRBD2 (5 bases each). What was sequenced was whole blood. CDR3 loop: CASSSPRGQETQYF. The CDR3 nucleotides are TGTGCCAGCAGTTCCCCGAGGGGCCAAGAGACCCAGTACTTC.